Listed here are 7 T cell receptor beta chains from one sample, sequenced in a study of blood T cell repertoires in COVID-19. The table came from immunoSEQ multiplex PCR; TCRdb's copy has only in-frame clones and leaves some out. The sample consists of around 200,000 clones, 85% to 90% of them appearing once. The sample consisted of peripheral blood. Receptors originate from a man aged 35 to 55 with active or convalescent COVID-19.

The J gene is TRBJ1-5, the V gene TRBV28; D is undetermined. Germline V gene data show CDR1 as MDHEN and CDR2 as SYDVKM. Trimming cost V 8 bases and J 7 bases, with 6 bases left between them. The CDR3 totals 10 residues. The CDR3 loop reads CASGGQPQHF. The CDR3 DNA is TGTGCCAGCGGAGGACAGCCCCAGCATTTT.

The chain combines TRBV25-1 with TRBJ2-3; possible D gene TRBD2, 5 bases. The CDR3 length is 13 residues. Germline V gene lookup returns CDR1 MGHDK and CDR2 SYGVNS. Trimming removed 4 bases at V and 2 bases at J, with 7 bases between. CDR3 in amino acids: CASSGTLTDTQYF. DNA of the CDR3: TGTGCCAGCAGTGGGACTCTCACAGATACGCAGTATTTT. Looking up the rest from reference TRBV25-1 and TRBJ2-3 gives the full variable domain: EADIYQTPRYLVIGTGKKITLECSQTMGHDKMYWYQQDPGMELHLIHYSYGVNSTEKGDLSSESTVSRIRTEHFPLTLESARPSHTSQYLCASSGTLTDTQYFGPGTRLTVL.

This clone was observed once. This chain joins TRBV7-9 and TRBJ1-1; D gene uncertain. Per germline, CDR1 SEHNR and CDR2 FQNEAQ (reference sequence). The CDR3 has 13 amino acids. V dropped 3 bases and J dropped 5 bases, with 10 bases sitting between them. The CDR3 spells CASSFSGTTEAFF. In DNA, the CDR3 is TGTGCCAGCAGCTTTTCGGGAACTACTGAAGCTTTCTTT.

The CDR3 DNA is TGTGCCAGCAGCGTAAAGGACTCCTCTGGAAACACCATATATTTT. It encodes CASSVKDSSGNTIYF. The J gene is TRBJ1-3, the V gene TRBV9, with D unclear. Trimming cost V 1 base and J 0 bases, with 8 bases left between them. The CDR3 has 15 amino acids. Germline CDR1 SGDLS, CDR2 YYNGEE.

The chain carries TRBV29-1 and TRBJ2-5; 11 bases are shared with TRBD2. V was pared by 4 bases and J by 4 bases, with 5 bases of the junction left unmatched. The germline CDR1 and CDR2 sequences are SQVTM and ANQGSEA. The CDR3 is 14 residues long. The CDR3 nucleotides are TGCAGCGTTGTTAGCGGGGGGGCCCTAGAGACCCAGTACTTC. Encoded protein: CSVVSGGALETQYF.

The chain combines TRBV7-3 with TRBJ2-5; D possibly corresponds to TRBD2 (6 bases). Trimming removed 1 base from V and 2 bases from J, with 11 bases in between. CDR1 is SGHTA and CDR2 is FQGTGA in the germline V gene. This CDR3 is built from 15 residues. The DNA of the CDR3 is TGTGCCAGCAGCTTAATTGGGGGGAGGCAAGAGACCCAGTACTTC. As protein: CASSLIGGRQETQYF.

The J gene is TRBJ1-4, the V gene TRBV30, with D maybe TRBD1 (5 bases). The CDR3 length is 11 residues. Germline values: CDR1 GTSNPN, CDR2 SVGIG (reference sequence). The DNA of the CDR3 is TGTGCAGGGGATATTAATGAAAAACTGTTTTTT. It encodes CAGDINEKLFF.